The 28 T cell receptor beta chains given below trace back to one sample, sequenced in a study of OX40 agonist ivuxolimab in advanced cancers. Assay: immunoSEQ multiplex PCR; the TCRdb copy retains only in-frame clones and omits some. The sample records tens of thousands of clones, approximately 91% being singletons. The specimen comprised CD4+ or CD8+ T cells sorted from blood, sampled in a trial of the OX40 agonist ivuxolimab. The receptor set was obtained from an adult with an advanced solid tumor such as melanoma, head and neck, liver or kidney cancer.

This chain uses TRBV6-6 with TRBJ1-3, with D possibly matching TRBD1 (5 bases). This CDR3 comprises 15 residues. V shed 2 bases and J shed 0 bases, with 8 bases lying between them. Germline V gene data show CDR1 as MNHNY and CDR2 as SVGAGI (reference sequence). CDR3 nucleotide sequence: TGTGCCAGCAGTTACGACAGCTCCTCTGGAAACACCATATATTTT. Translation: CASSYDSSSGNTIYF.

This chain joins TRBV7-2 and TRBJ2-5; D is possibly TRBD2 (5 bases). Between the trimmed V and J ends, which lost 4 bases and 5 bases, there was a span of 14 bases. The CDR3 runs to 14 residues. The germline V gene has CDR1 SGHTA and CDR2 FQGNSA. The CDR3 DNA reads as TGTGCCAGCAGCTCCGATCCCCGAGGGGAGACCCAGTACTTC. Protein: CASSSDPRGETQYF.

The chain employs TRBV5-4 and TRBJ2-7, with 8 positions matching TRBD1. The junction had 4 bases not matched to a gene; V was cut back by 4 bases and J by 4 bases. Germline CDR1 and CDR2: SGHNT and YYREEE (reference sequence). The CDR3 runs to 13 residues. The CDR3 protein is CASSTDRAYEQYF. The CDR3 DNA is TGTGCCAGCAGCACGGACAGGGCTTACGAGCAGTACTTC. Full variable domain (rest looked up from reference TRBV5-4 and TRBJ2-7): ETGVTQSPTHLIKTRGQQVTLRCSSQSGHNTVSWYQQALGQGPQFIFQYYREEENGRGNFPPRFSGLQFPNYSSELNVNALELDDSALYLCASSTDRAYEQYFGPGTRLTVT.

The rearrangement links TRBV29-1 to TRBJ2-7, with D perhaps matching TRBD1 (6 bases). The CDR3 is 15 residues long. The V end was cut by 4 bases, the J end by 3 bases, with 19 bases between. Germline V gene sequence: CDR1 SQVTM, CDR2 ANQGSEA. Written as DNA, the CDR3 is TGCAGCGTTGTTCTTCCGGGACACCAGCTCTACGAGCAGTACTTC. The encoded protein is CSVVLPGHQLYEQYF.

CDR3 sequence: CASSLVDTYEQYF. The CDR3 bases are TGTGCCAGCAGCTTGGTGGACACCTACGAGCAGTACTTC. The V and J genes are TRBV5-4 and TRBJ2-7, with D possibly matching TRBD1 (5 bases). The CDR3 sequence is 13 residues long. Germline V lookup: CDR1 SGHNT, CDR2 YYREEE (reference sequence). Trimming removed 0 bases from V and 2 bases from J, with 6 bases in between.

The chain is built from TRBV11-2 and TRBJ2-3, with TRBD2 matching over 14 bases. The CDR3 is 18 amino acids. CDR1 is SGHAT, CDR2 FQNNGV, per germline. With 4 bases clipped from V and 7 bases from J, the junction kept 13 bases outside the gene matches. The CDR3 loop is CASSSSRTSGGPGHTQYF. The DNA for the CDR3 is TGTGCCAGCAGCTCATCCCGGACTAGCGGGGGGCCTGGCCATACGCAGTATTTT.

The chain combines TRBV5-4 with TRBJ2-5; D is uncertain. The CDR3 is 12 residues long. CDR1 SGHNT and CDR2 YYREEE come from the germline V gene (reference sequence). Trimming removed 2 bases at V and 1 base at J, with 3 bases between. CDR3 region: CASSFIQETQYF. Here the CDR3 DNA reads TGTGCCAGCAGCTTCATCCAAGAGACCCAGTACTTC.

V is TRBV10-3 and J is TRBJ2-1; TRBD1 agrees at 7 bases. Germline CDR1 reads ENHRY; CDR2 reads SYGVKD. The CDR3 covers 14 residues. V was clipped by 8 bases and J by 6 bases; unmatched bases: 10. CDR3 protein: CAIGSNRGVNEQFF. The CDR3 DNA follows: TGTGCCATCGGCTCCAACAGGGGAGTCAATGAGCAGTTCTTC.

Written as DNA, the CDR3 is TGTGCCAGCAGCGTAGTGCAGGGCGGGCTCGCTGAAGCTTTCTTT. Residues: CASSVVQGGLAEAFF. V is TRBV9 and J is TRBJ1-1; TRBD1 is a possible D gene (5 bases). From germline, CDR1 is SGDLS and CDR2 YYNGEE. Trimming removed 0 bases at V and 6 bases at J, with 15 bases between. The CDR3 loop spans 15 amino acids.

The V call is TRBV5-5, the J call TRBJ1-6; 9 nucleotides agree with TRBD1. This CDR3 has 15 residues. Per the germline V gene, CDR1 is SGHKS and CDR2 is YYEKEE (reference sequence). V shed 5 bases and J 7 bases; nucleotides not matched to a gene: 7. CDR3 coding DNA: TGTGCCAGCAGGGAGGGACAGGGTAGAAATTCACCCCTCCACTTT. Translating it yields CASREGQGRNSPLHF. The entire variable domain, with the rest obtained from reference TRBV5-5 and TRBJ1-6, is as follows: DAGVTQSPTHLIKTRGQQVTLRCSPISGHKSVSWYQQVLGQGPQFIFQYYEKEERGRGNFPDRFSARQFPNYSSELNVNALLLGDSALYLCASREGQGRNSPLHFGNGTRLTVT.

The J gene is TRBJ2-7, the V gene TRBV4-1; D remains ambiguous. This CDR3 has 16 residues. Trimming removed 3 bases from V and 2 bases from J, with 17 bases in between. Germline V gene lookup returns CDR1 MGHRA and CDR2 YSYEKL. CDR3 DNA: TGCGCCAGCAGCCACCTCCGAGGTGGTGGGACCTACGAGCAGTACTTC. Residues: CASSHLRGGGTYEQYF.

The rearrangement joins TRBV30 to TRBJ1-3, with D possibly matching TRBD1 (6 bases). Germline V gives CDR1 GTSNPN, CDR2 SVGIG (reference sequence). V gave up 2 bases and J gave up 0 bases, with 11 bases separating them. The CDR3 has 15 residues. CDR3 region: CAWSLGDISGNTIYF. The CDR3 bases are TGTGCCTGGAGTCTTGGGGACATCTCTGGAAACACCATATATTTT.

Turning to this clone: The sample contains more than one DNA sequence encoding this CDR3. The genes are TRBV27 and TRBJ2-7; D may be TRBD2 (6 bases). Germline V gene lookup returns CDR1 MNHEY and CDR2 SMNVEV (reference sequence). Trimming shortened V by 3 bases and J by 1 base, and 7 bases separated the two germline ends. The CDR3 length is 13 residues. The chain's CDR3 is CASSLAGSYEQYF. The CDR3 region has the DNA TGTGCCAGCAGTTTGGCGGGATCCTACGAGCAGTACTTC.

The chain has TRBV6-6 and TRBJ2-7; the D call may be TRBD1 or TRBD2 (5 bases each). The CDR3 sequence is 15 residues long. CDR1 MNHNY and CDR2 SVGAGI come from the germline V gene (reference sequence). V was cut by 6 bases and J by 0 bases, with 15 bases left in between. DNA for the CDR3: TGTGCCAGCAGACCGGGGCTATTGACCTCCTACGAGCAGTACTTC. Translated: CASRPGLLTSYEQYF.

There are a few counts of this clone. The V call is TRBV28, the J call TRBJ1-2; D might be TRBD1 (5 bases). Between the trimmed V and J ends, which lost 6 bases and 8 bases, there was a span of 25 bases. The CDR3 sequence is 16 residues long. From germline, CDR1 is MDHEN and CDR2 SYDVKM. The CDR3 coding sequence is TGTGCCAGCAGCTTAGGAATGGGGTCGGCAGGGCGCGGCTACACCTTC. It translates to CASSLGMGSAGRGYTF.

This chain's CDR3 is CAISESEGGDGYTF. As DNA, the CDR3 is TGTGCCATCAGTGAGTCCGAAGGGGGCGATGGCTACACCTTC. The V and J genes are TRBV10-3 and TRBJ1-2; 7 bases are shared with TRBD1. Germline CDR1 and CDR2: ENHRY and SYGVKD. The CDR3 is made up of 14 amino acids. Unmatched junction bases numbered 4, after V lost 0 bases and J lost 6 bases.

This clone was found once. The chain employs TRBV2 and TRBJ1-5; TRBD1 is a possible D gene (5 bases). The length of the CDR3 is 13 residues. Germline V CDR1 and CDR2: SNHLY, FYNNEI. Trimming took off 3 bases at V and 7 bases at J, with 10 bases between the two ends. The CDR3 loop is CASSDTGRQPQHF. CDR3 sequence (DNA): TGTGCCAGCAGTGACACAGGCCGACAGCCCCAGCATTTT.

DNA of the CDR3: TGTGCCAGCAGCTTAGTCGGGTTGACAGGGGACTACGAGCAGTACTTC. As protein: CASSLVGLTGDYEQYF. The gene calls are TRBV7-6 and TRBJ2-7, with 8 bases fitting TRBD1. Trimming cost V 1 base and J 3 bases; bases outside gene matches: 8. The CDR3 spans 16 residues. Germline CDR1 is SGHVS and CDR2 is FNYEAQ. The full variable domain, its missing parts supplied by reference TRBV7-6 and TRBJ2-7, is GAGVSQSPRYKVTKRGQDVALRCDPISGHVSLYWYRQALGQGPEFLTYFNYEAQQDKSGLPNDRFSAERPEGSISTLTIQRTEQRDSAMYRCASSLVGLTGDYEQYFGPGTRLTVT.

The CDR3 nucleotides read TGTGCCTGGGGACAGGGTACCCACGAGCAGTACTTC. It yields the protein CAWGQGTHEQYF. The chain employs TRBV30 and TRBJ2-7; 8 bases agree with TRBD1. J lost 5 bases, V lost 5 bases, and 5 bases had no gene match. Germline V gene sequence: CDR1 GTSNPN, CDR2 SVGIG (reference sequence). The CDR3 has 12 amino acids.

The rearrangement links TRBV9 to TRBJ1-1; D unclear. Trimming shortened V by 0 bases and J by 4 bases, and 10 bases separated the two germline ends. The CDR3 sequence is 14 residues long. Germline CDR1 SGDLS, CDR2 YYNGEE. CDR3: CASSVDMEGTEAFF. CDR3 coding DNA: TGTGCCAGCAGCGTAGACATGGAAGGCACTGAAGCTTTCTTT.

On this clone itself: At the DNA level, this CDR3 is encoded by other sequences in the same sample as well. CDR3 residues: CASSLVGGNTEAFF. In DNA, the CDR3 is TGTGCCAGCAGCTTAGTTGGGGGTAACACTGAAGCTTTCTTT. V gene TRBV7-2 combines with J gene TRBJ1-1, with a tentative D call TRBD1 (5 bases). CDR1 and CDR2 from the germline V gene are SGHTA and FQGNSA. This CDR3 contains 14 residues. Trimming shortened V by 1 base and J by 2 bases, and 8 bases separated the two germline ends.

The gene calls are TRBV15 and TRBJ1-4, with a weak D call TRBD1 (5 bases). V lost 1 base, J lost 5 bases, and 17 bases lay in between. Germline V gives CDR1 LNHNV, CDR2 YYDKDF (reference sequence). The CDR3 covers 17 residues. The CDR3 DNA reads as TGTGCCACCAGCAGAGCTCCCTCGGGACGACTGAATGAAAAACTGTTTTTT. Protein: CATSRAPSGRLNEKLFF.

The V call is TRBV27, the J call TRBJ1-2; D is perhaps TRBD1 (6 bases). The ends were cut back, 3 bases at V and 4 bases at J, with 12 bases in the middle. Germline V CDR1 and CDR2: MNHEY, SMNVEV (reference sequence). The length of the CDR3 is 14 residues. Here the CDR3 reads CASSFGGAGYGYTF. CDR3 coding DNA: TGTGCCAGCAGTTTTGGGGGCGCGGGCTATGGCTACACCTTC.

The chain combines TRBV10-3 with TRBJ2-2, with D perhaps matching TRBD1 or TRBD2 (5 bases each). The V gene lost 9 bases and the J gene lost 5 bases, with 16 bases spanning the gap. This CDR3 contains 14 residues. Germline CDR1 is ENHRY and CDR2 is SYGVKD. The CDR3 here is CAIGGLGRTGELFF. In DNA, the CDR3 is TGTGCCATTGGGGGTTTGGGAAGGACCGGGGAGCTGTTTTTT.

CDR3 in DNA: TGTGCCAGCCGCCCTTTAGCGGGGGGGCTAGATACGCAGTATTTT. Encoded protein: CASRPLAGGLDTQYF. The chain uses TRBV5-8 and TRBJ2-3; 11 bases match TRBD2. The CDR3 has 15 amino acids. CDR1 is SGHTS and CDR2 is YDEGEE in the germline V gene. V lost 7 bases to trimming and J lost 5 bases; unmatched junction nucleotides: 9.

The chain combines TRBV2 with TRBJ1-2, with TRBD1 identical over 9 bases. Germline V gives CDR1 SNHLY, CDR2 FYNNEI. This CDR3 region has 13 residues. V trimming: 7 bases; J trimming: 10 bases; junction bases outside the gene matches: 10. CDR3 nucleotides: TGTGCCAGCACCCCCAACCGGGACAGGGCCTACACCTTC. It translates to CASTPNRDRAYTF.

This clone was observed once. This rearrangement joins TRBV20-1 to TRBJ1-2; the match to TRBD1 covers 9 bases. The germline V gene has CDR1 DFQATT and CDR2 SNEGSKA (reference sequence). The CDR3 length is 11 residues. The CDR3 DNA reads TGCACACCGGGACAGGGCTATGGCTACACCTTC. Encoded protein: CTPGQGYGYTF.

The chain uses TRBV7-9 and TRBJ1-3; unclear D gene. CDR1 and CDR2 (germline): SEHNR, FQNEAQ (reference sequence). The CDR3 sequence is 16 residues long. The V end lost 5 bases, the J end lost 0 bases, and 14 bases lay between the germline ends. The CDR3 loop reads CASSLPRQNSGNTIYF. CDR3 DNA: TGTGCCAGCAGCCTCCCCCGACAAAACTCTGGAAACACCATATATTTT.